The clone carrying this T cell receptor (beta chain) was detected many times. No antigen is known for it. Preparation of the TCRbeta library was carried out with unique molecular identifiers. TCRdb itself ran the PCR reads through MiXCR, one entry per CDR3 protein. Here the sample spans approximately 190,000 distinct CDR3 sequences, about 8.4% being singletons. The entry originates in a study of T-cell reconstitution after alpha-beta-depleted transplantation in children. Study-wide results and limits: Approximately two months post-transplant, alpha-beta T cells reportedly originated from several hundred expanded graft clones. Hyperexpanded clones declined; after one year, newly produced T cells mostly supplied diversity. Diversity of TCRbeta at day 60 was high in some patients, arising from surviving recipient T cells and thymic progenitors.

V was cut by 0 bases and J by 3 bases, with 12 bases left in between. There are 15 residues in the CDR3. CDR1 and CDR2 (germline): SGDLS, YYNGEE. This TCR was recovered from a male patient between 2 and 15 years old who had a stem cell transplant for acute myeloid leukemia, so the T cells may come from the graft donor. The V call is TRBV9, the J call TRBJ1-1; the D is unclear. The sequencing here drew on PBMCs, mostly from graft donor cells, taken 360 days after TCRalphabeta/CD19-depleted stem cell transplant. This chain's CDR3 is CASSVEALVDTEAFF. In DNA form, the CDR3 reads TGTGCCAGCAGCGTAGAGGCACTGGTGGACACTGAAGCTTTCTTT.